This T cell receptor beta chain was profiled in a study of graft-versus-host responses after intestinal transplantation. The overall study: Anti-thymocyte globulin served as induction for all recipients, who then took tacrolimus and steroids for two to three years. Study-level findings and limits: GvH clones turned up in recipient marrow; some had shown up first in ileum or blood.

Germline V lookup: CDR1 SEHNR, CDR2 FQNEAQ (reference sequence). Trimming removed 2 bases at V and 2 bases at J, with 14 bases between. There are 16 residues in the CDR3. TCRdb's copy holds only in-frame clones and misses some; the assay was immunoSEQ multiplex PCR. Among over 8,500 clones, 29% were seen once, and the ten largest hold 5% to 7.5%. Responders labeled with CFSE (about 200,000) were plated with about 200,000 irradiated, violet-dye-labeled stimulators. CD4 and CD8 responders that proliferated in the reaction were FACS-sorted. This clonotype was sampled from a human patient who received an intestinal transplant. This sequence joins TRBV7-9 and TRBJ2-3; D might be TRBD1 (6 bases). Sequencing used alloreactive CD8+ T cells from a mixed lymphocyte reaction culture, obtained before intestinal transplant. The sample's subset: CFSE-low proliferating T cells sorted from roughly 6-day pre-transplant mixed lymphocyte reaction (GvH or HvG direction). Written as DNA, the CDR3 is TGTGCCAGCAGCTTACCCGACAGGATTTACACAGATACGCAGTATTTT. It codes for CASSLPDRIYTDTQYF.